A single sample is the source of the 14 T cell receptor beta chains below, sequenced in a study of T-cell reconstitution after alpha-beta-depleted transplantation in children. Preparation of the TCRbeta library involved a method that used unique molecular identifiers. Using its own MiXCR run on the PCR reads, TCRdb lists one record per CDR3 protein. The table lists under 450,000 distinct CDR3 sequences, 15% to 20% of them singletons. The sequences come from PBMCs, mostly from graft donor cells, collected 360 days after TCRalphabeta/CD19-depleted stem cell transplant. These receptors came from a boy in the first two years of life who had a stem cell transplant for Wiskott-Aldrich syndrome, so the T cells may come from the graft donor.

CDR3 sequence reads: CASSHPGQGPQETQYF. The DNA for the CDR3 is TGCGCCAGCAGCCACCCGGGACAGGGACCCCAAGAGACCCAGTACTTC. V usage is TRBV4-1 and J usage is TRBJ2-5, with TRBD1 identical over 9 bases. Germline V gene lookup returns CDR1 MGHRA and CDR2 YSYEKL. V lost 3 bases and J lost 1; bases outside the gene matches: 6. The CDR3 sequence is 16 residues long.

The chain is built from TRBV24-1 and TRBJ2-2; D is ambiguous. Germline CDR1 is KGHDR and CDR2 is SFDVKD. The CDR3 extends over 16 amino acids. V lost 4 bases, J lost 4 bases, and 15 bases lay in between. The chain's CDR3 is CATSDPSSFSTGELFF. CDR3 DNA: TGTGCCACCAGTGACCCCTCTAGTTTCTCCACCGGGGAGCTGTTTTTT.

This clonotype has more than one count but fewer than ten. The chain joins TRBV20-1 to TRBJ2-1; 11 bases match TRBD2. Germline CDR1 is DFQATT and CDR2 is SNEGSKA (reference sequence). The CDR3 runs 17 residues. V lost 5 bases and J lost 5; bases outside the gene matches: 14. The CDR3 bases are TGCAGTGCTTCGGGGCCCCTTAGCGGGAGGGCCAACAATGAGCAGTTCTTC. Protein product: CSASGPLSGRANNEQFF.

The CDR3 sequence: CASSPSGQDGELFF. The DNA of the CDR3 is TGCGCCAGCAGCCCGTCGGGGCAGGACGGGGAGCTGTTTTTT. The chain uses TRBV5-1 and TRBJ2-2; D possibly matches TRBD1 or TRBD2 (5 bases each). V lost 4 bases, J lost 7 bases, and 14 bases lay in between. CDR1 is SGHRS and CDR2 is YFSETQ in the germline V gene. The CDR3 spans 14 residues. The whole variable domain, filled in from reference TRBV5-1 and TRBJ2-2, reads KAGVTQTPRYLIKTRGQQVTLSCSPISGHRSVSWYQQTPGQGLQFLFEYFSETQRNKGNFPGRFSGRQFSNSRSEMNVSTLELGDSALYLCASSPSGQDGELFFGEGSRLTVL.

The chain carries TRBV28 and TRBJ2-4; no clear D gene. Germline V gives CDR1 MDHEN, CDR2 SYDVKM. CDR3 size: 14 residues. Deletions cut 6 bases from V and 0 bases from J, with 9 bases between. The CDR3 DNA sequence: TGTGCCAGCAGGCCTGTCGGAGCCAAAAACATTCAGTACTTC. It translates to CASRPVGAKNIQYF.

In its sample, this clonotype was seen many times. The rearrangement uses TRBV3-1 and TRBJ2-1, with a tentative D call TRBD2 (6 bases). Trimming took 0 bases from V and 2 from J, leaving 8 bases between them. Germline assignment: CDR1 LGHDT and CDR2 YNNKEL (reference sequence). This CDR3 has 15 residues. The CDR3 nucleotides read TGTGCCAGCAGCCAAGAAGGGACTCCCTACAATGAGCAGTTCTTC. Encoded protein: CASSQEGTPYNEQFF.

This chain joins TRBV29-1 and TRBJ1-1; D gene unclear. Germline V lookup: CDR1 SQVTM, CDR2 ANQGSEA. This CDR3 is built from 11 residues. Trimming pared 4 bases from V and 2 bases from J, leaving 5 bases between. CDR3 DNA sequence: TGCAGCGTTGCAGTTAACACTGAAGCTTTCTTT. Translating it yields CSVAVNTEAFF.

This clonotype turned up a few times. This CDR3 is CASSVGWGPYNEQFF. The CDR3 nucleotides read TGTGCCAGCAGCGTAGGGTGGGGGCCCTACAATGAGCAGTTCTTC. The chain carries TRBV9 and TRBJ2-1; a possible D gene is TRBD1 (6 bases). Trimming left V 0 bases short and J 2 bases short, with 9 bases between. The germline V gene encodes CDR1 SGDLS and CDR2 YYNGEE. The CDR3 runs 15 residues.

The chain carries TRBV7-9 and TRBJ2-7; D uncertain. The germline V gene encodes CDR1 SEHNR and CDR2 FQNEAQ (reference sequence). V was cut by 3 bases and J by 2 bases, with 8 bases left in between. This CDR3 has 13 residues. The CDR3 nucleotides read TGTGCCAGCAGCTTGGGATCTGCCTACGAGCAGTACTTC. It encodes CASSLGSAYEQYF.

The CDR3 spells CSVELRVSNEGEQYF. Here the CDR3 DNA reads TGCAGCGTTGAATTAAGGGTCTCCAATGAAGGCGAGCAGTACTTC. The J gene is TRBJ2-7, the V gene TRBV29-1; no definite D call. The CDR3 runs to 15 residues. Trimming stripped 2 bases from V and 6 bases from J, with 20 bases between. Germline CDR1 is SQVTM and CDR2 is ANQGSEA.

CDR3 region: CSVEDPRLPIYGYTF. CDR3 in DNA: TGCAGCGTTGAAGATCCAAGACTACCAATATATGGCTACACCTTC. The chain has TRBV29-1 and TRBJ1-2; D is ambiguous. The germline V and J ends were trimmed by 0 bases and 5 bases, with 16 bases remaining between them. CDR3 length equals 15 residues. Germline V gene sequence: CDR1 SQVTM, CDR2 ANQGSEA.

This clonotype has at least ten counts. J is TRBJ2-3 and V is TRBV24-1; D is perhaps TRBD2 (6 bases). V was clipped by 3 bases and J by 7 bases, with 19 bases between them. The CDR3 consists of 16 residues. Germline CDR1 KGHDR, CDR2 SFDVKD. The CDR3 coding sequence is TGTGCCACCAGTGATACCGGGGGTCACGATGACAATACGCAGTATTTT. This sequence encodes CATSDTGGHDDNTQYF.

The chain is built from TRBV12-3 or TRBV12-4 and TRBJ2-3; D gene unclear. Trimming cost V 7 bases and J 4 bases, with 15 bases left between them. The CDR3 contains 14 residues. The CDR3 sequence is CASKLGELADTQYF. CDR3 nucleotide sequence: TGTGCCAGCAAACTTGGGGAATTGGCAGATACGCAGTATTTT.

This clonotype has a handful of counts. The V call is TRBV6-2 or TRBV6-3, the J call TRBJ2-1; a possible D gene is TRBD2 (6 bases). V lost 2 bases and J 8 bases, leaving 10 bases between the germline ends. CDR1 and CDR2 (germline): MNHEY, SVGEGT. This CDR3 region has 13 residues. The CDR3 here is CASSYRLVYEQFF. CDR3 nucleotides: TGTGCCAGCAGTTACAGACTAGTCTATGAGCAGTTCTTC.